The present T cell receptor beta chain was sequenced within a study of T cell responses to AZD1222 COVID-19 vaccine. As regards this clone: Its antigen is currently unknown. The junction differs from germline at one of its ends, possibly a read error. The same CDR3 also results from other DNA sequences found in this sample.

The data were produced by immunoSEQ multiplex PCR, yet TCRdb's version contains in-frame clones alone and is incomplete. The sample lists about 110,000 clones, about 85% occurring once. The CDR3 runs to 14 residues. The germline gives CDR1 MRHNA, CDR2 SNTAGT. The study's findings and limits: Targets within unmutated variant regions were reportedly found for nearly half of spike-specific TCRs. Once two AZD1222 doses were given, Spike-specific TCR breadth and depth went up. Donor demographics were predominantly white British with a female majority; clonal diversity may be underestimated.

Sequencing used peripheral blood, obtained 28 days after the second AZD1222 dose. The J gene is TRBJ2-7, the V gene TRBV6-4, with 8 bases matching TRBD2. The TCR sequence derives from an adult who received the AZD1222 COVID-19 vaccine. Written as DNA, the CDR3 is TGCGCCCGGGGGGGGGTAAGGTTCTATTACGAGCAGTACTTC. Translation: CARGGVRFYYEQYF.